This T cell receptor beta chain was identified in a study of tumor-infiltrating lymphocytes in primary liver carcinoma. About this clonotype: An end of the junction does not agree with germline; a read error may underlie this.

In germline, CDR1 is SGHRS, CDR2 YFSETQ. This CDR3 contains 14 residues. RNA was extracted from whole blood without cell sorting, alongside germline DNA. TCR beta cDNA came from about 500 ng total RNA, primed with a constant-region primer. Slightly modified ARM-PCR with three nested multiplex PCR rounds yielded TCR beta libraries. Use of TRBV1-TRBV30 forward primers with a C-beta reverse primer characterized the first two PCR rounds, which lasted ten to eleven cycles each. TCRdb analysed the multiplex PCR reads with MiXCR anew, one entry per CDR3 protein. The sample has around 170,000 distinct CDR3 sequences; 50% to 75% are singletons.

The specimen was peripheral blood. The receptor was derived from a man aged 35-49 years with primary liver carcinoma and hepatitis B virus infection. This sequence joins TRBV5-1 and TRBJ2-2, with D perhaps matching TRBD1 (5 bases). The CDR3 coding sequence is TGCGTCAGCAGCTCTATCCAGGGCACCGGGGAGCTGTTTTTT. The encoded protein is CVSSSIQGTGELFF.